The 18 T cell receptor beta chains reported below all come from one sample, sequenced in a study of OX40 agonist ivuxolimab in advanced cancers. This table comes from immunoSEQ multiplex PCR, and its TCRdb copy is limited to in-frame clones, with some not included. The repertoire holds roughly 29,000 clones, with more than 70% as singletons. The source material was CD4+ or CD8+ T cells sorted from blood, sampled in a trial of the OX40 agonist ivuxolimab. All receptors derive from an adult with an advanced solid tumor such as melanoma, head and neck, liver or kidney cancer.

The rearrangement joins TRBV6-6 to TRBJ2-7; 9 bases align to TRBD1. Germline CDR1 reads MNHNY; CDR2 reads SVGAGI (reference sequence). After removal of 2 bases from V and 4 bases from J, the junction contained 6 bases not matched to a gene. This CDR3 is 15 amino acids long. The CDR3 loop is CASSYVYRGRYEQYF. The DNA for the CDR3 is TGTGCCAGCAGTTACGTATACAGGGGGCGATACGAGCAGTACTTC.

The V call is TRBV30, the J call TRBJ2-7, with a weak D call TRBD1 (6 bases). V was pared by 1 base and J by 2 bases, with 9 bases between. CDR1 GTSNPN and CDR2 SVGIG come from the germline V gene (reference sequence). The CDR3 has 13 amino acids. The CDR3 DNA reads TGTGCCTGGAGTGACAGGGCCCCCTACGAGCAGTACTTC. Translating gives CAWSDRAPYEQYF.

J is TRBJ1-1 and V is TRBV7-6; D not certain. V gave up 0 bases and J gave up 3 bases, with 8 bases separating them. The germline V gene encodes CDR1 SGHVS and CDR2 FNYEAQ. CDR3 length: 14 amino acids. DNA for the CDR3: TGTGCCAGCAGCTTAGCTTCAGGAGACACTGAAGCTTTCTTT. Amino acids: CASSLASGDTEAFF. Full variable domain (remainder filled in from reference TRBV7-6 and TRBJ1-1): GAGVSQSPRYKVTKRGQDVALRCDPISGHVSLYWYRQALGQGPEFLTYFNYEAQQDKSGLPNDRFSAERPEGSISTLTIQRTEQRDSAMYRCASSLASGDTEAFFGQGTRLTVV.

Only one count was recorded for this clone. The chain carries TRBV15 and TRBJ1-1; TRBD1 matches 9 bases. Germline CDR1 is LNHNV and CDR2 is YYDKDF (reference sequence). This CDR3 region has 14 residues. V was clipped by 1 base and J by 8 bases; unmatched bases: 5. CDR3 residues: CATSRVDRGTEAFF. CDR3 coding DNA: TGTGCCACCAGCAGAGTCGACAGGGGGACAGAAGCTTTCTTT.

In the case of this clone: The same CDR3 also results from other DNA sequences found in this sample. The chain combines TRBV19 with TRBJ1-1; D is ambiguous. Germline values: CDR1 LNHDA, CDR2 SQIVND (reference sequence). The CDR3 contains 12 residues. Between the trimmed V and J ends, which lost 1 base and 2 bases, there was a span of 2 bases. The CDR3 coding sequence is TGTGCCAGTAGTATAGGTAACACTGAAGCTTTCTTT. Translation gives CASSIGNTEAFF. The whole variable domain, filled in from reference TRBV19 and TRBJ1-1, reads DGGITQSPKYLFRKEGQNVTLSCEQNLNHDAMYWYRQDPGQGLRLIYYSQIVNDFQKGDIAEGYSVSREKKESFPLTVTSAQKNPTAFYLCASSIGNTEAFFGQGTRLTVV.

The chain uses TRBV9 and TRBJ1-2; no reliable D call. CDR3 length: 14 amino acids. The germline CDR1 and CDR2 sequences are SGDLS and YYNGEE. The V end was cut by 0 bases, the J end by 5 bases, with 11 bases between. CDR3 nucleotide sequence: TGTGCCAGCAGCGTAGGTCCGGCGGGGTATGGCTACACCTTC. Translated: CASSVGPAGYGYTF.

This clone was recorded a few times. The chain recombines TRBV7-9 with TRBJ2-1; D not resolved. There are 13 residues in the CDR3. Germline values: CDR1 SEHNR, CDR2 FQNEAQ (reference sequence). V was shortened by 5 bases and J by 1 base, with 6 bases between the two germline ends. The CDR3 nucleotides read TGTGCCAGCAGCCCTACGTCCTACAATGAGCAGTTCTTC. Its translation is CASSPTSYNEQFF.

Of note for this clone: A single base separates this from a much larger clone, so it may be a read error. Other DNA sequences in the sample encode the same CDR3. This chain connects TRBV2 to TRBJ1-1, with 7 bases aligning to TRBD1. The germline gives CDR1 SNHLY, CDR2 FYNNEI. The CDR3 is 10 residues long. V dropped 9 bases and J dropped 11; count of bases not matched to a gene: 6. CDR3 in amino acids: CASLGGHAFF. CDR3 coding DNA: TGTGCCAGTTTAGGGGGCCATGCTTTCTTT.

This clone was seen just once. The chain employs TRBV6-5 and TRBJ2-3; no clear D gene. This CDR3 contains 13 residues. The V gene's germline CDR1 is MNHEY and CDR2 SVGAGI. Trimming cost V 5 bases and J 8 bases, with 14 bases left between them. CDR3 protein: CASSNPTRGTQYF. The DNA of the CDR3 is TGTGCCAGCAGTAACCCGACCCGAGGTACGCAGTATTTT.

CDR3 DNA sequence: TGTGCCAGTAGTGGACAGGGGGCTTTGGGCTATGGCTACACCTTC. Translation gives CASSGQGALGYGYTF. The V gene is TRBV19, the J gene TRBJ1-2; 11 nucleotides align to TRBD1. The CDR3 loop spans 15 amino acids. The germline V gene encodes CDR1 LNHDA and CDR2 SQIVND (reference sequence). Trimming removed 5 bases from V and 4 bases from J; junction bases left unmatched: 6.

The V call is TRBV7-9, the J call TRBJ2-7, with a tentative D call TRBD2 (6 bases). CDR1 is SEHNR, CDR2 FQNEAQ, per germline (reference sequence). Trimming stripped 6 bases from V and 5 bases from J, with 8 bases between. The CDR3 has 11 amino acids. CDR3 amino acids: CASSWGDEQYF. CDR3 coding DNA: TGTGCCAGCAGTTGGGGGGACGAGCAGTACTTC.

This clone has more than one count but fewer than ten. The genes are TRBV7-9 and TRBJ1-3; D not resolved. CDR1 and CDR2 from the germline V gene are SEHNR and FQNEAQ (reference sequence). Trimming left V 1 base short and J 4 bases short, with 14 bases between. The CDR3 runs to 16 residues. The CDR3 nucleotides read TGTGCCAGCAGCTTAGAAGCCGCCGGCTACGGAAACACCATATATTTT. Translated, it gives CASSLEAAGYGNTIYF.

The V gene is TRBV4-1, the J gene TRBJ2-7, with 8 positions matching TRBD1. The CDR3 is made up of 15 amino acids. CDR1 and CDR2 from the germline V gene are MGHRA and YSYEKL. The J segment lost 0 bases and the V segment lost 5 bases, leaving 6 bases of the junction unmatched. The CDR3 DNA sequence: TGCGCCAGCAGCTACAGGGGGTCCAGCTCCTACGAGCAGTACTTC. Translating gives CASSYRGSSSYEQYF.

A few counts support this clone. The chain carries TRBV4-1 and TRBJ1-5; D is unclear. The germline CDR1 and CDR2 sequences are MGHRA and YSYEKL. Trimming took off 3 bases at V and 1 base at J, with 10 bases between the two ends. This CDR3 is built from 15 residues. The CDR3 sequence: CASSHQQSSNQPQHF. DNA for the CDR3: TGCGCCAGCAGCCATCAACAGTCCAGCAATCAGCCCCAGCATTTT.

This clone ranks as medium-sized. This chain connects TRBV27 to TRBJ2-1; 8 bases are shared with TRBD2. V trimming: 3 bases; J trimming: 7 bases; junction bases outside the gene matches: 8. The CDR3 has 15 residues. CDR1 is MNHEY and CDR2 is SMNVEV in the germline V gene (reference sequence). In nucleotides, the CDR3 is TGTGCCAGCAGTTTGTTGACTAGCGCGCAGAATGAGCAGTTCTTC. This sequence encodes CASSLLTSAQNEQFF.

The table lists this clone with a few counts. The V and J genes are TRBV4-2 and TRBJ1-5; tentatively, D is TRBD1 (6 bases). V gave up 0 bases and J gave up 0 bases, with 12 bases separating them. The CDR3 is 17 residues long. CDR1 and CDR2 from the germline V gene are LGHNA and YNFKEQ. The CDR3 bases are TGTGCCAGCAGCCAAGACCGGACAGATTATAGCAATCAGCCCCAGCATTTT. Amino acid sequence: CASSQDRTDYSNQPQHF.

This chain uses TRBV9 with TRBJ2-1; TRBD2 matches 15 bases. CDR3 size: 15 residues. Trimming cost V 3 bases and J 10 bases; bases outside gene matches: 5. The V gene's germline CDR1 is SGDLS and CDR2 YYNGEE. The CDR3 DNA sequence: TGTGCCAGCAGCGACGGGACTAGCGGGGGGCGGGAGCAGTTCTTC. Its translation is CASSDGTSGGREQFF.

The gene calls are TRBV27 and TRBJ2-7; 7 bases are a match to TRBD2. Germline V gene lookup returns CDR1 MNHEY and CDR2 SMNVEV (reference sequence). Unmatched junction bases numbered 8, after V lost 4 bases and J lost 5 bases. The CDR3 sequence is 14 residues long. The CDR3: CASSSGGSLHEQYF. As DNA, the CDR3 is TGTGCCAGCAGTTCGGGCGGGAGTCTCCACGAGCAGTACTTC.